One sample yielded the 25 T cell receptor beta chains listed below, sequenced in a study of lymphopenia after photon versus proton radiotherapy. This table comes from immunoSEQ multiplex PCR, and its TCRdb copy is limited to in-frame clones, with some not included. The sample carries about 55,000 clones, less than 85% recorded once. The specimen was peripheral blood, collected from a patient treated with proton-based radiotherapy. The source is a man in his sixties with pancreatic cancer.

V and J are TRBV21-1 and TRBJ1-2. TRBV21-1 has pseudogene status. The CDR3 covers 12 residues. The chain's CDR3 is CASSKGWNGYTF. The CDR3 nucleotides are TGTGCCAGCAGCAAAGGGTGGAACGGCTACACCTTC.

This clone was detected only once. V gene TRBV9 combines with J gene TRBJ2-1; 7 bases are a match to TRBD2. Per germline, CDR1 SGDLS and CDR2 YYNGEE. V lost 4 bases and J lost 8; bases outside the gene matches: 21. The CDR3 has 18 amino acids. The CDR3 protein is CASSLWSGGGAVGDEQFF. The CDR3 DNA reads TGTGCCAGCAGCCTCTGGTCGGGGGGAGGAGCGGTAGGGGATGAGCAGTTCTTC.

The V gene is TRBV4-2, the J gene TRBJ2-7, with TRBD1 matching 7 bases. Trimming cost V 2 bases and J 0 bases; bases outside gene matches: 4. The CDR3 extends over 15 amino acids. The germline CDR1 and CDR2 sequences are LGHNA and YNFKEQ. Written as DNA, the CDR3 is TGTGCCAGCAGCCAACGGACAGGCCTCTCCTACGAGCAGTACTTC. Translating gives CASSQRTGLSYEQYF.

The rearrangement links TRBV7-2 to TRBJ1-2; a weak D match, TRBD1 (5 bases). Per the germline V gene, CDR1 is SGHTA and CDR2 is FQGNSA. There are 16 residues in the CDR3. The ends were cut back, 5 bases at V and 8 bases at J, with 24 bases in the middle. CDR3 loop: CASSTRGGGVPMGYTF. Here the CDR3 DNA reads TGTGCCAGCAGCACTAGGGGAGGAGGAGTTCCAATGGGCTACACCTTC.

In regard to this clone: At one boundary the junction diverges from the germline segment, which might be a read error. The chain is built from TRBV7-7 and TRBJ2-2, with 7 nucleotides matching TRBD1. Germline CDR1 is SSHAT and CDR2 is FNYEAQ (reference sequence). The CDR3 totals 15 residues. The CDR3 DNA is TGTGCTAGCAGCGTCGGGACAGCGAACACCGGGGAGCTGTTTTTT. This codes for CASSVGTANTGELFF.

V is TRBV29-1 and J is TRBJ2-3; 7 bases line up with TRBD2. Germline-derived CDR1 and CDR2 are SQVTM and ANQGSEA. The CDR3 loop spans 14 amino acids. Trimming at V came to 6 bases and at J to 3 bases, leaving 9 bases not matched to a gene. CDR3 region: CSVAGGSRTDTQYF. The CDR3 DNA sequence: TGCAGCGTCGCAGGCGGGAGTAGAACAGATACGCAGTATTTT.

The chain carries TRBV19 and TRBJ1-2, with 8 bases lining up with TRBD1. CDR1 and CDR2 from the germline V gene are LNHDA and SQIVND (reference sequence). The length of the CDR3 is 15 residues. Trimming took 3 bases from V and 7 from J; bases not matched to a gene: 10. CDR3 sequence (DNA): TGTGCCAGTAGTATGGCGAGTCAGGGGGCGCGTGGCTACACCTTC. As protein: CASSMASQGARGYTF.

This sequence joins TRBV5-1 and TRBJ1-5; 9 positions match TRBD1. Trimming took 0 bases from V and 10 from J; bases not matched to a gene: 2. From germline, CDR1 is SGHRS and CDR2 YFSETQ. The CDR3 has 13 amino acids. CDR3 bases: TGCGCCAGCAGCTTGGGACAGGGGGGCCCCCAGCATTTT. This encodes CASSLGQGGPQHF.

The chain recombines TRBV29-1 with TRBJ1-2; D might be TRBD1 (5 bases). This CDR3 is 13 amino acids long. CDR1 is SQVTM, CDR2 ANQGSEA, per germline. Trimming took 4 bases from V and 1 from J, leaving 10 bases between them. Here the CDR3 DNA reads TGCAGCGTTGGGATAGGGGTTAACTATGGCTACACCTTC. Translation: CSVGIGVNYGYTF. Filled out from reference TRBV29-1 and TRBJ1-2, the complete variable domain reads SAVISQKPSRDICQRGTSLTIQCQVDSQVTMMFWYRQQPGQSLTLIATANQGSEATYESGFVIDKFPISRPNLTFSTLTVSNMSPEDSSIYLCSVGIGVNYGYTFGSGTRLTVV.

The J gene is TRBJ2-7, the V gene TRBV7-2, with D possibly matching TRBD1 (6 bases). The germline V gene has CDR1 SGHTA and CDR2 FQGNSA. The CDR3 runs 15 residues. V was pared by 1 base and J by 7 bases, with 17 bases between. The CDR3 region is CASSLVRGQALEQYF. CDR3 DNA: TGTGCCAGCAGCTTAGTGAGGGGACAAGCCCTGGAGCAGTACTTC.

The chain joins TRBV28 to TRBJ2-7; 7 bases are shared with TRBD1. The germline gives CDR1 MDHEN, CDR2 SYDVKM. The CDR3 length is 15 residues. V lost 5 bases to trimming and J lost 7 bases; unmatched junction nucleotides: 14. The CDR3 is CASSLEGAPWEEQYF. The DNA for the CDR3 is TGTGCCAGCAGTCTCGAGGGGGCTCCCTGGGAAGAGCAGTACTTC.

With respect to this clone: The junction departs from germline at one end; a sequencing error may be responsible. This chain uses TRBV19 with TRBJ1-1; D not certain. The length of the CDR3 is 11 residues. Per the germline V gene, CDR1 is LNHDA and CDR2 is SQIVND (reference sequence). CDR3 DNA sequence: TGTGTCAGTGGAGAGGGAGGTGAAGCTTTCTTT. Its protein product is CVSGEGGEAFF.

This clone came up once. This sequence joins TRBV11-2 and TRBJ2-2; no clear D gene. The V and J ends lost 0 bases and 4 bases respectively, with 9 bases between them. Germline values: CDR1 SGHAT, CDR2 FQNNGV. The CDR3 spans 15 residues. This CDR3 reads CASSLESASTGELFF. CDR3 coding DNA: TGTGCCAGCAGCTTAGAGTCGGCGAGCACCGGGGAGCTGTTTTTT.

The chain recombines TRBV7-2 with TRBJ2-4; D remains unclear. With 1 base removed from V and 3 bases from J, the gap between germline ends came to 7 bases. Looked up from germline, CDR1 is SGHTA and CDR2 is FQGNSA. The CDR3 is made up of 14 amino acids. The CDR3 reads CASSLDGGKNIQYF. The CDR3, as DNA: TGTGCCAGCAGCTTAGACGGCGGCAAAAACATTCAGTACTTC.

The rearrangement joins TRBV18 to TRBJ1-3; the D gene is possibly TRBD1 (5 bases). The CDR3 extends over 16 amino acids. From germline, CDR1 is KGHSH and CDR2 LQKENI. V lost 3 bases and J 2 bases, leaving 14 bases between the germline ends. DNA for the CDR3: TGTGCCAGCTCACCGCGTGCGGGGGTCACTGGAAACACCATATATTTT. It encodes CASSPRAGVTGNTIYF.

In its sample, this clone was seen once. The chain recombines TRBV5-1 with TRBJ1-3, with 7 bases matching TRBD1. The CDR3 has 15 residues. Losses at the gene ends were 4 bases for V and 0 bases for J; bases not matched to a gene: 4. The germline V gene encodes CDR1 SGHRS and CDR2 YFSETQ. This CDR3 is CASSAGQTSGNTIYF. The CDR3 nucleotides are TGCGCCAGCAGCGCGGGACAGACCTCTGGAAACACCATATATTTT.

The chain is built from TRBV6-1 and TRBJ1-5, with 10 bases fitting TRBD1. This CDR3 contains 11 residues. CDR1 is MNHNS, CDR2 SASEGT, per germline. V lost 10 bases to trimming and J lost 10 bases; unmatched junction nucleotides: 4. The CDR3 DNA reads TGTGCCACGGGACAGGGGAATCCCCAGCATTTT. This gives the protein CATGQGNPQHF.

This clone was counted between two and nine times. This chain links TRBV5-4 with TRBJ2-2; TRBD1 aligns across 7 bases. CDR1 and CDR2 from the germline V gene are SGHNT and YYREEE (reference sequence). J lost 4 bases, V lost 4 bases, and 4 bases had no gene match. This CDR3 has 14 amino acids. This CDR3 is CASSVRQGTGELFF. The DNA of the CDR3 is TGTGCCAGCAGCGTAAGACAGGGCACCGGGGAGCTGTTTTTT. Looking up the rest from reference TRBV5-4 and TRBJ2-2 gives the full variable domain: ETGVTQSPTHLIKTRGQQVTLRCSSQSGHNTVSWYQQALGQGPQFIFQYYREEENGRGNFPPRFSGLQFPNYSSELNVNALELDDSALYLCASSVRQGTGELFFGEGSRLTVL.

The rearrangement joins TRBV9 to TRBJ1-1; no clear D gene. V lost 0 bases and J 1 base, leaving 7 bases between the germline ends. CDR3 length: 14 residues. Germline CDR1 reads SGDLS; CDR2 reads YYNGEE. CDR3 sequence (DNA): TGTGCCAGCAGCGTAGTAGTCGGGAACACTGAAGCTTTCTTT. Its translation is CASSVVVGNTEAFF.

The V gene is TRBV5-5, the J gene TRBJ2-5, with 7 bases fitting TRBD2. Germline trimming cut 4 bases from V and 3 bases from J; bases unmatched to any gene: 6. Germline CDR1 and CDR2: SGHKS and YYEKEE (reference sequence). This CDR3 is built from 14 residues. CDR3 sequence: CASSKAGVEETQYF. As DNA, the CDR3 is TGTGCCAGCAGCAAGGCGGGAGTAGAAGAGACCCAGTACTTC.

The genes are TRBV30 and TRBJ1-2; TRBD1 aligns across 7 bases. This CDR3 spans 13 amino acids. Germline V gene sequence: CDR1 GTSNPN, CDR2 SVGIG (reference sequence). Germline trimming cut 2 bases from V and 5 bases from J; bases unmatched to any gene: 5. CDR3 in amino acids: CAWSRDSSYGYTF. CDR3 bases: TGTGCCTGGAGTCGGGACAGTAGTTATGGCTACACCTTC.

The chain uses TRBV5-1 and TRBJ2-7, with a weak D call TRBD1 (5 bases). CDR1 is SGHRS and CDR2 is YFSETQ in the germline V gene. The CDR3 is 14 residues long. Trimming took off 4 bases at V and 5 bases at J, with 16 bases between the two ends. The CDR3 nucleotides are TGCGCCAGCAGCCAGGATGGCAGGGTCGACGAGCAGTACTTC. It yields the protein CASSQDGRVDEQYF.

The chain joins TRBV28 to TRBJ1-5, with 11 bases aligning to TRBD1. This CDR3 has 19 amino acids. Germline CDR1 is MDHEN and CDR2 is SYDVKM. J gave up 4 bases and V 1 base, and 12 bases lay outside the gene matches. CDR3 loop: CASSLSLGTGGLGNQPQHF. The CDR3, as DNA: TGTGCCAGCAGTTTATCGCTGGGGACAGGGGGGCTGGGAAATCAGCCCCAGCATTTT.

V is TRBV11-2 and J is TRBJ2-1; weak D call: TRBD2 (5 bases). The CDR3 has 15 residues. The germline CDR1 and CDR2 sequences are SGHAT and FQNNGV. V was shortened by 1 base and J by 10 bases, with 17 bases between the two germline ends. CDR3 loop: CASSLGGASGYEQFF. The CDR3 nucleotides read TGTGCCAGCAGCTTAGGCGGCGCCTCGGGGTACGAGCAGTTCTTC.

V is TRBV6-6 and J is TRBJ2-7; D is unclear. V was cut by 2 bases and J by 3 bases, with 11 bases left in between. Germline CDR1 and CDR2: MNHNY and SVGAGI (reference sequence). This CDR3 has 14 amino acids. The DNA for the CDR3 is TGTGCCAGCAGTTACAAAAGGTTTTTCTACGAGCAGTACTTC. Encoded protein: CASSYKRFFYEQYF.